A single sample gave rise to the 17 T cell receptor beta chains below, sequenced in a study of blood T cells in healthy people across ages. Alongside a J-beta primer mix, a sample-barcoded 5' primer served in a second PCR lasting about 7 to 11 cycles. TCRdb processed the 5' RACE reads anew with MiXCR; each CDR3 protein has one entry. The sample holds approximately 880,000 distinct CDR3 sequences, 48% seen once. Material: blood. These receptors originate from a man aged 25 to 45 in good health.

CDR3 protein: CASSQTTGVNIQYF. CDR3 sequence (DNA): TGCGCCAGCAGCCAGACAACGGGAGTAAACATTCAGTACTTC. V usage is TRBV4-3 and J usage is TRBJ2-4; D might be TRBD2 (6 bases). The CDR3 contains 14 residues. Trimming removed 3 bases at V and 6 bases at J, with 12 bases between. Germline V CDR1 and CDR2: LGHNA, YSLEER.

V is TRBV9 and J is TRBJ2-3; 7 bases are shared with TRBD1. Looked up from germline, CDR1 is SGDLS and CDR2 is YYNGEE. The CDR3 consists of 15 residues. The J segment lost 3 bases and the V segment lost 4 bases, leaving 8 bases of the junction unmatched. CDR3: CASSIHRGPTDTQYF. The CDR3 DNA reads TGTGCCAGCAGCATCCACAGGGGTCCAACAGATACGCAGTATTTT.

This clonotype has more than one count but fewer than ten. CDR3 region: CSAREESYEQYF. CDR3 bases: TGCAGTGCTAGAGAGGAGTCGTACGAGCAGTACTTC. This rearrangement joins TRBV20-1 to TRBJ2-7; no firm D call. Germline CDR1 and CDR2: DFQATT and SNEGSKA (reference sequence). This CDR3 spans 12 amino acids. The germline V and J ends were trimmed by 0 bases and 4 bases, with 7 bases remaining between them.

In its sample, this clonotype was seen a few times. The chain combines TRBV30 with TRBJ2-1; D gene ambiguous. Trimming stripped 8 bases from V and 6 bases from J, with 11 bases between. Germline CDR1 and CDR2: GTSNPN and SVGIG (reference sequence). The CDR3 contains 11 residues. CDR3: CAGAPGNEQFF. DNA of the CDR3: TGTGCCGGTGCCCCAGGCAATGAGCAGTTCTTC.

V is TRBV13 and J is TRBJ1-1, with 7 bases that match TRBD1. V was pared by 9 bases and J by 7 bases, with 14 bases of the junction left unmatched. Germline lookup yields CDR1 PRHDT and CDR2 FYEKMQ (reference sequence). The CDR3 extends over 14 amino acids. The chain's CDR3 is CASSVQGQLFEAFF. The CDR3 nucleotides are TGTGCCAGTAGCGTACAGGGACAGCTATTTGAAGCTTTCTTT.

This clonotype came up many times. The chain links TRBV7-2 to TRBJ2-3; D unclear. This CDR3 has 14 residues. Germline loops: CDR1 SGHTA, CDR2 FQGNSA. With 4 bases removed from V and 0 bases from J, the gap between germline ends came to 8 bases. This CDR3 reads CASSSSSSTDTQYF. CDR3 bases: TGTGCCAGCAGCTCGAGTTCTAGCACAGATACGCAGTATTTT.

This CDR3 reads CASSQDGDRGYNEQFF. CDR3 coding DNA: TGCGCCAGCAGCCAAGATGGGGACAGGGGATACAATGAGCAGTTCTTC. V and J are TRBV4-3 and TRBJ2-1; 10 bases agree with TRBD1. The CDR3 spans 16 residues. Germline loops: CDR1 LGHNA, CDR2 YSLEER. Trimming cost V 0 bases and J 4 bases; bases outside gene matches: 3.

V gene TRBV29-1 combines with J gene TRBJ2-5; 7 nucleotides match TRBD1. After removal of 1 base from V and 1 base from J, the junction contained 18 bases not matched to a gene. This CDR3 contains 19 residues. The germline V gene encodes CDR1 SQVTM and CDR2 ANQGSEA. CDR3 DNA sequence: TGCAGCGTTGAAGGTCTCTACCTTCCCCGGGACAGACTCCAAGAGACCCAGTACTTC. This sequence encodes CSVEGLYLPRDRLQETQYF.

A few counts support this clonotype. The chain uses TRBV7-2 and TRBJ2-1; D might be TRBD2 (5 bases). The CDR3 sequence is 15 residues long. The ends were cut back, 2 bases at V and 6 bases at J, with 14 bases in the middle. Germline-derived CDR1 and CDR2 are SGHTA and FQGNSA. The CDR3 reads CASSLIAPGSNEQFF. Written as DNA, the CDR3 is TGTGCCAGCAGCTTAATCGCCCCGGGGAGCAATGAGCAGTTCTTC.

Here the CDR3 reads CASTFDSTGELFF. In nucleotides, the CDR3 is TGTGCCAGCACCTTCGACAGTACCGGGGAGCTGTTTTTT. The V and J genes are TRBV12-3 or TRBV12-4 and TRBJ2-2, with D possibly TRBD1 on 5 matching bases. Trimming cost V 7 bases and J 5 bases, with 11 bases left between them. CDR3 length: 13 residues.

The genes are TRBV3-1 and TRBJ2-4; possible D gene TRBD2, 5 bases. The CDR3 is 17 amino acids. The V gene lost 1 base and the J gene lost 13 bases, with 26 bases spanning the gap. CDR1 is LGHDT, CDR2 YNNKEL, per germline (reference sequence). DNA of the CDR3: TGTGCCAGCAGCCAAGCCTCGGCTGGACCCCGGGTTGGGGAGCAGTACTTC. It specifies CASSQASAGPRVGEQYF.

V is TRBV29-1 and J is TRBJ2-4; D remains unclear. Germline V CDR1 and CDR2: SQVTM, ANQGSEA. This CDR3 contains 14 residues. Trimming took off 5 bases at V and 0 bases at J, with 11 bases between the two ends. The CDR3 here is CSVSGRLAKNIQYF. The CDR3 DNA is TGCAGCGTTTCTGGCAGACTAGCCAAAAACATTCAGTACTTC.

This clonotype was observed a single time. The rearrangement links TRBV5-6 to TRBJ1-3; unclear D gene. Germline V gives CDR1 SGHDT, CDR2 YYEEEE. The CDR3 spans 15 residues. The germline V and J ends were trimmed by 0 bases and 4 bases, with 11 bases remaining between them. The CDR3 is CASSLGPLGGNTIYF. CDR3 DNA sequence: TGTGCCAGCAGCTTGGGTCCGTTGGGAGGAAACACCATATATTTT. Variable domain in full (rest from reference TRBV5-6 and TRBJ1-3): DAGVTQSPTHLIKTRGQQVTLRCSPKSGHDTVSWYQQALGQGPQFIFQYYEEEERQRGNFPDRFSGHQFPNYSSELNVNALLLGDSALYLCASSLGPLGGNTIYFGEGSWLTVV.

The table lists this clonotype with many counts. DNA for the CDR3: TGCAGCCTCGAGCGGTCCCCAGATACGCAGTATTTT. Protein product: CSLERSPDTQYF. The gene calls are TRBV20-1 and TRBJ2-3; weak D call: TRBD2 (5 bases). This CDR3 contains 12 residues. Per the germline V gene, CDR1 is DFQATT and CDR2 is SNEGSKA (reference sequence).

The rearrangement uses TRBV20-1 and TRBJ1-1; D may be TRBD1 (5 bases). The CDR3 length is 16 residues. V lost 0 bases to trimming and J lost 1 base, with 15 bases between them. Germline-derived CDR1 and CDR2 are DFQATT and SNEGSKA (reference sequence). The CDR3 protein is CSARDLDRAGNTEAFF. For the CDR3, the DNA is TGCAGTGCTAGAGATCTTGACAGAGCAGGGAACACTGAAGCTTTCTTT.

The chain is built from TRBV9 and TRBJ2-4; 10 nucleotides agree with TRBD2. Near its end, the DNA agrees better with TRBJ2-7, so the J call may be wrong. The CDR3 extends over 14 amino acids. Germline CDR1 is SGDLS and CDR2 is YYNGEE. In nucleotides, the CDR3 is TGTGCCAGCAGCGTAGCTACTAGCGGGAACGAGCAGTACTTC. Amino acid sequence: CASSVATSGNEQYF.

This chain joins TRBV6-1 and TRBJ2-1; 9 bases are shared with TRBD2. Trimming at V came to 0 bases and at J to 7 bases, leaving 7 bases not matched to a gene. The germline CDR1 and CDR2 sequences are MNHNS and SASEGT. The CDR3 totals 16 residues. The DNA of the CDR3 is TGTGCCAGCAGTGAAGCAACCAGCGGGGGGCGAAATGAGCAGTTCTTC. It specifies CASSEATSGGRNEQFF.